The subject of this entry is one T cell receptor (beta chain). Its antigen is still unknown. The data were taken from a study of cytomegalovirus exposure and HLA in healthy donors. The wider study: Clustering assigned 81% of the approximately 400 genotyped donors to the Caucasian-associated ancestry cluster.

Donors showed nominal health when sampled, although they likely had unrecorded immune exposures. V lost 0 bases, J lost 0 bases, and 13 bases lay in between. The CDR3 is 17 residues long. Germline V CDR1 and CDR2: MDHEN, SYDVKM. The PCR employed 60 Vbeta primers together with 13 Jbeta primers. Profiling relied on immunoSEQ multiplex PCR, and the TCRdb table lists in-frame clones only, not all of them. The sample carries 180,000 or so clones, 82% recorded once. The study, taken as a whole, reports: Specificity for CMV antigens was confirmed in vitro for three of the CMV-associated chains. Common viral pathogens seemed to be connected with several of the most significant clusters, according to a later analysis.

Specimen: PBMCs. J is TRBJ2-3 and V is TRBV28, with D unclear. The sequence came from a man aged 35 to 55 in good health and CMV-seronegative. This CDR3 is CASSLWNRASSTDTQYF. The CDR3 nucleotides read TGTGCCAGCAGTTTATGGAACAGAGCCTCTAGCACAGATACGCAGTATTTT.